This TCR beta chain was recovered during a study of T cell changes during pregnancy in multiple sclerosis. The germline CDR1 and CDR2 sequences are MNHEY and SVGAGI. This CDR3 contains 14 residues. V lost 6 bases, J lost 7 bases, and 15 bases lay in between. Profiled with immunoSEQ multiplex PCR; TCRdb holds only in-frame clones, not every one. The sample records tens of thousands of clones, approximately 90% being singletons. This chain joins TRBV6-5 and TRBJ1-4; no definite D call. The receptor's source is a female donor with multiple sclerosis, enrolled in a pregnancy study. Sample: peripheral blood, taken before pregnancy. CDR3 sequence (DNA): TGTGCCAGCAGGAGATTAACTGGCGGTGAAAAACTGTTTTTT. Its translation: CASRRLTGGEKLFF.